This T cell receptor (beta chain) came from a study of post-analysis software for immune sequencing data. The overall study: Recorded subtypes: relapsing-remitting, secondary progressive, progressive-relapsing; some patients unannotated.

Overall study results and limits: With F measure, samples from one preparation batch clustered together strongly. Significantly decreased normalized Chao1 diversity was recorded for multiple sclerosis patients relative to controls. Roughly 5 TRBV segments occurring more often in patients than controls included TRBV5-6, TRBV5-1 and TRBV20-1.

In the case of this clonotype: The antigen remains undetermined.

CDR3 length equals 12 residues. Germline CDR1 KGHDR, CDR2 SFDVKD. The V end was cut by 4 bases, the J end by 4 bases, with 6 bases between. Researchers reported that TCR beta cDNA libraries carried unique molecular identifiers. TCRdb fed the PCR reads into MiXCR, producing one record per CDR3 protein. The sample includes 750,000 to 950,000 distinct CDR3 sequences, 53% of them seen just once. V and J are TRBV24-1 and TRBJ1-2; possible D gene TRBD1, 6 bases. This clonotype originated in a girl between 5 and 17 years old with multiple sclerosis. The sequenced sample consisted of blood. In DNA, the CDR3 is TGTGCCACCAGTGACAGGGGCTATGGCTACACCTTC. This sequence encodes CATSDRGYGYTF.